These 11 T cell receptor beta chains were all obtained from the same sample, sequenced in a study of spatial heterogeneity in lung cancer. The time point was: blood at routine non-recurrence follow-up after resection. Using its own MiXCR run on the 5' RACE reads, TCRdb lists one record per CDR3 protein. The sample has around 70,000 distinct CDR3 sequences, 8% to 9% seen once. The specimen comprised PBMCs, sampled at follow-up. All receptors come from a female donor with early-stage non-small cell lung cancer.

This clonotype showed up many times. This sequence joins TRBV6-1 and TRBJ2-3; unclear D gene. V lost 1 base and J lost 3, with 14 bases in between. Germline V CDR1 and CDR2: MNHNS, SASEGT. This CDR3 has 16 amino acids. The CDR3 here is CASSEEVGDGTDTQYF. CDR3 nucleotides: TGTGCCAGCAGTGAAGAAGTGGGTGACGGGACAGATACGCAGTATTTT.

The CDR3 protein is CASTTGTGIQPQHF. Written as DNA, the CDR3 is TGTGCCAGCACTACCGGGACAGGGATCCAGCCCCAGCATTTT. This sequence joins TRBV6-6 and TRBJ1-5, with 9 nucleotides matching TRBD1. The CDR3 extends over 14 amino acids. Germline CDR1 is MNHNY and CDR2 is SVGAGI (reference sequence). Losses at the gene ends were 7 bases for V and 7 bases for J; bases not matched to a gene: 8.

This rearrangement joins TRBV24-1 to TRBJ2-5; perhaps TRBD1 as D (5 bases). The CDR3 length is 12 residues. V was clipped by 5 bases and J by 5 bases, with 8 bases between them. CDR1 is KGHDR and CDR2 is SFDVKD in the germline V gene. In DNA form, the CDR3 reads TGTGCCACCAGTGGCCAGGGTGAGACCCAGTACTTC. Translating gives CATSGQGETQYF.

The chain links TRBV20-1 to TRBJ2-7; 8 bases map to TRBD2. The CDR3 is made up of 13 amino acids. Germline values: CDR1 DFQATT, CDR2 SNEGSKA (reference sequence). Unmatched junction bases numbered 10, after V lost 5 bases and J lost 7 bases. The CDR3 loop is CSALAGPMAEQYF. The CDR3 bases are TGCAGTGCTTTAGCGGGACCCATGGCGGAGCAGTACTTC.

This clonotype was seen many times. V gene TRBV20-1 combines with J gene TRBJ1-5; TRBD1 might be the D (5 bases). The CDR3 extends over 19 amino acids. The germline CDR1 and CDR2 sequences are DFQATT and SNEGSKA (reference sequence). Trimming cost V 4 bases and J 0 bases, with 25 bases left between them. The CDR3 nucleotides read TGCAGTGCTACCATTGGGGGAGGGACCCTTTCGACTAGCAATCAGCCCCAGCATTTT. It is translated as CSATIGGGTLSTSNQPQHF.

On this clonotype itself: A much bigger clone sits one base away, suggesting this may be a read error. CDR3 protein: CVSSVMDSGNTIYF. CDR3 DNA: TGTGTCAGCAGTGTGATGGACTCTGGAAACACCATATATTTT. The rearrangement joins TRBV12-3 or TRBV12-4 to TRBJ1-3; D not resolved. CDR3 length: 14 residues.

Many counts were recorded for this clonotype. The chain combines TRBV9 with TRBJ2-1, with D tentatively TRBD2 (6 bases). This CDR3 spans 14 amino acids. V shed 1 base and J shed 8 bases, with 13 bases lying between them. Germline values: CDR1 SGDLS, CDR2 YYNGEE. CDR3 sequence (DNA): TGTGCCAGCAGCGTAAGAGCCGGCGGGGATGAGCAGTTCTTC. This translates into CASSVRAGGDEQFF. Looking up the rest from reference TRBV9 and TRBJ2-1 gives the full variable domain: DSGVTQTPKHLITATGQRVTLRCSPRSGDLSVYWYQQSLDQGLQFLIQYYNGEERAKGNILERFSAQQFPDLHSELNLSSLELGDSALYFCASSVRAGGDEQFFGPGTRLTVL.

This clonotype came up many times. V gene TRBV28 combines with J gene TRBJ2-7; D may match TRBD1 or TRBD2 (6 bases each). V lost 7 bases to trimming and J lost 2 bases, with 18 bases between them. Germline assignment: CDR1 MDHEN and CDR2 SYDVKM. The CDR3 consists of 15 residues. The CDR3 sequence: CASKGGQGTPYEQYF. The DNA for the CDR3 is TGTGCCAGCAAAGGGGGGCAGGGCACCCCCTACGAGCAGTACTTC.

In its sample, this clonotype was seen many times. The CDR3 sequence: CASSLVQGGTEAFF. The CDR3 nucleotides are TGTGCCAGCAGTTTAGTCCAGGGGGGGACTGAAGCTTTCTTT. The V gene is TRBV28, the J gene TRBJ1-1, with 7 positions matching TRBD1. Losses at the gene ends were 2 bases for V and 5 bases for J; bases not matched to a gene: 5. Per the germline V gene, CDR1 is MDHEN and CDR2 is SYDVKM. This CDR3 region has 14 residues. Full variable domain (missing parts from reference TRBV28 and TRBJ1-1): DVKVTQSSRYLVKRTGEKVFLECVQDMDHENMFWYRQDPGLGLRLIYFSYDVKMKEKGDIPEGYSVSREKKERFSLILESASTNQTSMYLCASSLVQGGTEAFFGQGTRLTVV.

This chain joins TRBV7-9 and TRBJ1-1, with D maybe TRBD1 (5 bases). Germline loops: CDR1 SEHNR, CDR2 FQNEAQ (reference sequence). The germline V and J ends were trimmed by 0 bases and 3 bases, with 11 bases remaining between them. This CDR3 spans 15 amino acids. This chain's CDR3 is CASSLAGLGDTEAFF. In nucleotides, the CDR3 is TGTGCCAGCAGCTTAGCTGGGCTAGGGGACACTGAAGCTTTCTTT. The full variable domain, completed using reference TRBV7-9 and TRBJ1-1, is DTGVSQNPRHKITKRGQNVTFRCDPISEHNRLYWYRQTLGQGPEFLTYFQNEAQLEKSRLLSDRFSAERPKGSFSTLEIQRTEQGDSAMYLCASSLAGLGDTEAFFGQGTRLTVV.

This clonotype has a count of ten or more. V usage is TRBV5-1 and J usage is TRBJ2-5; 9 nucleotides align to TRBD1. This CDR3 has 17 amino acids. Losses at the gene ends were 0 bases for V and 1 base for J; bases not matched to a gene: 7. Germline-derived CDR1 and CDR2 are SGHRS and YFSETQ. CDR3 sequence (DNA): TGCGCCAGCAGCTTGGACGTTTGGGGACAGGGCCAAGAGACCCAGTACTTC. The encoded protein is CASSLDVWGQGQETQYF.